The 5 T cell receptor beta chains below all came from one sample that was sequenced in a study of blood T cell repertoires in COVID-19. Assay used: immunoSEQ multiplex PCR; TCRdb lists only in-frame clones, some missing. The sample shows about 120,000 clones, roughly 79% of them seen only once. Sequenced: peripheral blood. The receptor set was obtained from a human donor in a cohort sampled during active COVID-19.

This rearrangement joins TRBV6-6 to TRBJ2-3; D remains ambiguous. CDR3 length equals 14 residues. The germline V gene has CDR1 MNHNY and CDR2 SVGAGI (reference sequence). Trimming removed 10 bases at V and 0 bases at J, with 14 bases between. The CDR3 region has the DNA TGTGCCACTACAGCCCATTCTAGCACAGATACGCAGTATTTT. Translation gives CATTAHSSTDTQYF.

The chain links TRBV30 to TRBJ1-2; 7 bases align to TRBD1. After removal of 4 bases from V and 6 bases from J, the junction contained 14 bases not matched to a gene. CDR3 size: 15 residues. CDR1 and CDR2 (germline): GTSNPN, SVGIG (reference sequence). The CDR3 region has the DNA TGTGCCTGGAATATGGGAGAAGGGGGCGTGAATGGCTACACCTTC. It is translated as CAWNMGEGGVNGYTF.

The V and J genes are TRBV25-1 and TRBJ2-5; 8 nucleotides align to TRBD1. After removal of 3 bases from V and 5 bases from J, the junction contained 11 bases not matched to a gene. CDR1 and CDR2 from the germline V gene are MGHDK and SYGVNS. The CDR3 length is 16 residues. The CDR3, as DNA: TGTGCCAGCAGTGAGGGAGGAGCAGGGGGCATGGAGACCCAGTACTTC. Its protein is CASSEGGAGGMETQYF.

The J gene is TRBJ2-6, the V gene TRBV7-6; D is possibly TRBD1 (5 bases). V was shortened by 5 bases and J by 4 bases, with 24 bases between the two germline ends. CDR1 is SGHVS, CDR2 FNYEAQ, per germline. The CDR3 has 19 amino acids. The CDR3 is CASSRYDPLTVTGANVLTF. CDR3 sequence (DNA): TGTGCCAGCAGCCGATACGATCCATTGACAGTCACCGGGGCCAACGTCCTGACTTTC.

The chain uses TRBV11-2 and TRBJ1-1, with D hard to call. V was shortened by 5 bases and J by 1 base, with 8 bases between the two germline ends. Germline CDR1 SGHAT, CDR2 FQNNGV. The CDR3 consists of 13 residues. The CDR3 region is CASSKLRNTEAFF. The CDR3 DNA follows: TGTGCCAGCAGCAAACTAAGGAACACTGAAGCTTTCTTT.